Below are 20 T cell receptor beta chains sequenced from a single sample in a study of blood T cells in healthy people across ages. Alongside a J-beta primer mix, a sample-barcoded 5' primer served in a second PCR lasting about 7 to 12 cycles. TCRdb used MiXCR to reprocess the 5' RACE reads, holding one entry per CDR3 protein. This table holds about 1.8 million distinct CDR3 sequences, less than 50% found once. The material sequenced was blood. These receptors were obtained from a middle-aged woman in good health.

The chain couples TRBV15 to TRBJ2-5, with a possible D match to TRBD2 (6 bases). This CDR3 is built from 16 residues. CDR1 and CDR2 (germline): LNHNV, YYDKDF (reference sequence). The germline V and J ends were trimmed by 1 base and 2 bases, with 14 bases remaining between them. The CDR3 loop reads CATSRGQRALQETQYF. The CDR3 nucleotides read TGTGCCACCAGCAGAGGTCAGCGGGCGTTACAAGAGACCCAGTACTTC.

This clonotype turned up a few times. The chain uses TRBV7-2 and TRBJ1-6; a possible D gene is TRBD1 (5 bases). This CDR3 contains 15 residues. Deletions cut 1 base from V and 7 bases from J, with 11 bases between. Germline V CDR1 and CDR2: SGHTA, FQGNSA. This CDR3 is CASSLGGAGNSPLHF. DNA of the CDR3: TGTGCCAGCAGCTTAGGAGGGGCAGGGAATTCACCCCTCCACTTT.

V gene TRBV20-1 combines with J gene TRBJ2-7; 11 nucleotides line up with TRBD2. This CDR3 has 13 amino acids. V was pared by 0 bases and J by 6 bases, with 1 base of the junction left unmatched. Germline V CDR1 and CDR2: DFQATT, SNEGSKA (reference sequence). CDR3 in DNA: TGCAGTGCTAGAGATGGGACTAGCGGCGAGCAGTACTTC. Translation gives CSARDGTSGEQYF.

This sequence joins TRBV6-6 and TRBJ2-5; a weak D match, TRBD2 (6 bases). The CDR3 is made up of 13 amino acids. CDR1 is MNHNY and CDR2 is SVGAGI in the germline V gene (reference sequence). V was shortened by 4 bases and J by 12 bases, with 18 bases between the two germline ends. The CDR3, as DNA: TGTGCCAGCAGTTCGGGGCGGGGCTACGGGGAGTACTTC. Protein product: CASSSGRGYGEYF.

This clonotype was seen a single time. This chain uses TRBV20-1 with TRBJ2-1; TRBD2 aligns across 9 bases. Germline CDR1 and CDR2: DFQATT and SNEGSKA (reference sequence). The V gene end was trimmed by 0 bases and the J gene end by 3 bases; junction bases not matched to a gene: 6. CDR3 size: 16 residues. CDR3 sequence: CSAREGAGGYYNEQFF. CDR3 in DNA: TGCAGTGCTAGAGAAGGAGCGGGGGGCTACTACAATGAGCAGTTCTTC.

The rearrangement links TRBV15 to TRBJ2-7; the D is unclear. The V and J ends lost 0 bases and 3 bases respectively, with 9 bases between them. The CDR3 spans 14 residues. The germline gives CDR1 LNHNV, CDR2 YYDKDF (reference sequence). The CDR3 DNA is TGTGCCACCAGCAGAGATCCCGCCTACTACGAGCAGTACTTC. Translated: CATSRDPAYYEQYF.

The rearrangement uses TRBV5-1 and TRBJ2-7; TRBD2 matches 8 bases. Germline V gene lookup returns CDR1 SGHRS and CDR2 YFSETQ. The CDR3 contains 12 residues. Trimming took 3 bases from V and 7 from J; bases not matched to a gene: 3. CDR3 sequence (DNA): TGCGCCAGCAGCTGGCGGGGGGAAGAGCAGTACTTC. This encodes CASSWRGEEQYF.

The chain links TRBV6-2 or TRBV6-3 to TRBJ2-4, with unresolved D. This CDR3 has 16 residues. Germline V gene data show CDR1 as MNHEY and CDR2 as SVGEGT. V lost 6 bases and J lost 0, with 15 bases in between. In DNA form, the CDR3 reads TGTGCCAGCAGCCCCCCCCGCCTCTTAGCCAAAAACATTCAGTACTTC. Encoded protein: CASSPPRLLAKNIQYF.

The rearrangement links TRBV5-1 to TRBJ1-2; possibly TRBD1 for D (5 bases). CDR3 length: 14 residues. V was cut by 4 bases and J by 3 bases, with 13 bases left in between. Looked up from germline, CDR1 is SGHRS and CDR2 is YFSETQ. DNA of the CDR3: TGCGCCAGCAGCGCGCGGGGAGGGGACTATGGCTACACCTTC. This codes for CASSARGGDYGYTF.

This clonotype was found a few times. V and J are TRBV7-2 and TRBJ2-4; D not resolved. From germline, CDR1 is SGHTA and CDR2 FQGNSA. Trimming shortened V by 5 bases and J by 6 bases, and 14 bases separated the two germline ends. The CDR3 extends over 14 amino acids. The CDR3 protein is CASSPTVRINIQYF. Here the CDR3 DNA reads TGTGCCAGCAGCCCCACGGTGCGGATAAACATTCAGTACTTC.

The rearrangement links TRBV7-9 to TRBJ2-1; D is possibly TRBD1 (6 bases). Trimming cost V 5 bases and J 9 bases, with 20 bases left between them. Germline assignment: CDR1 SEHNR and CDR2 FQNEAQ (reference sequence). The CDR3 contains 15 residues. The CDR3 DNA reads as TGTGCCAGCAGCCCGGACAGAGGTAAAAGGGGTGAGCAGTTCTTC. It translates to CASSPDRGKRGEQFF.

V gene TRBV5-1 combines with J gene TRBJ2-3; TRBD1 agrees at 8 bases. This CDR3 comprises 16 residues. V was clipped by 3 bases and J by 2 bases; unmatched bases: 8. Germline V gene data show CDR1 as SGHRS and CDR2 as YFSETQ. In nucleotides, the CDR3 is TGCGCCAGCAGCTACCCGACAGGGGCCCCCACAGATACGCAGTATTTT. This gives the protein CASSYPTGAPTDTQYF.

This clonotype was picked up one time. The chain has TRBV12-3 or TRBV12-4 and TRBJ1-1; D is ambiguous. The CDR3 is 19 residues long. V lost 5 bases, J lost 0 bases, and 25 bases lay in between. Here the CDR3 DNA reads TGTGCCAGCAGTGGGGTAGTAAGGCTGGGCCCTCTATTGAACACTGAAGCTTTCTTT. This encodes CASSGVVRLGPLLNTEAFF.

V gene TRBV3-1 combines with J gene TRBJ2-1; 11 bases are a match to TRBD2. The CDR3 extends over 16 amino acids. V trimming: 3 bases; J trimming: 5 bases; junction bases outside the gene matches: 6. Looked up from germline, CDR1 is LGHDT and CDR2 is YNNKEL (reference sequence). This CDR3 reads CASSHYLAGGNNEQFF. CDR3 sequence (DNA): TGTGCCAGCAGCCACTATCTAGCGGGGGGAAACAATGAGCAGTTCTTC.

This clonotype was detected a few times. The J gene is TRBJ2-3, the V gene TRBV20-1; D is undetermined. V lost 3 bases, J lost 3 bases, and 10 bases lay in between. Germline values: CDR1 DFQATT, CDR2 SNEGSKA (reference sequence). The CDR3 sequence is 13 residues long. For the CDR3, the DNA is TGCAGTGCTAGCAGGATTCGGACAGATACGCAGTATTTT. This encodes CSASRIRTDTQYF.

This clonotype turned up a few times. V and J are TRBV10-3 and TRBJ1-5; TRBD1 is a possible D gene (6 bases). CDR1 ENHRY and CDR2 SYGVKD come from the germline V gene. CDR3 size: 13 residues. Trimming removed 10 bases at V and 4 bases at J, with 14 bases between. The CDR3 nucleotides are TGTGCCACCACACAGGGTTTGAATCAGCCCCAGCATTTT. Translation gives CATTQGLNQPQHF.

This sequence joins TRBV6-1 and TRBJ2-1; 7 nucleotides match TRBD2. V dropped 2 bases and J dropped 8; count of bases not matched to a gene: 6. The CDR3 runs 14 residues. The germline gives CDR1 MNHNS, CDR2 SASEGT. The CDR3 sequence is CASSERGGGDEQFF. CDR3 in DNA: TGTGCCAGCAGTGAAAGGGGCGGGGGAGATGAGCAGTTCTTC.

This chain joins TRBV20-1 and TRBJ2-3; the match to TRBD2 covers 13 bases. This CDR3 has 19 amino acids. Germline assignment: CDR1 DFQATT and CDR2 SNEGSKA (reference sequence). V lost 6 bases to trimming and J lost 0 bases; unmatched junction nucleotides: 15. This CDR3 reads CSAATPGLAGLTSTDTQYF. The CDR3 bases are TGCAGTGCGGCCACCCCGGGACTAGCGGGGCTCACTAGCACAGATACGCAGTATTTT.

The chain has TRBV28 and TRBJ1-6, with D possibly TRBD1 on 5 matching bases. The CDR3 spans 14 residues. In germline, CDR1 is MDHEN, CDR2 SYDVKM. Trimming took off 7 bases at V and 6 bases at J, with 13 bases between the two ends. In DNA form, the CDR3 reads TGTGCCAGCAACGGGGGAGTGAGTAATTCACCCCTCCACTTT. Translating it yields CASNGGVSNSPLHF.

The genes are TRBV3-1 and TRBJ1-1; 9 bases are a match to TRBD1. The V gene end was trimmed by 6 bases and the J gene end by 1 base; junction bases not matched to a gene: 6. The CDR3 extends over 15 amino acids. Germline V gene sequence: CDR1 LGHDT, CDR2 YNNKEL (reference sequence). The DNA of the CDR3 is TGTGCCAGCAGACACCTGGACAGGGGGAACACTGAAGCTTTCTTT. Amino acids: CASRHLDRGNTEAFF. Looking up the rest from reference TRBV3-1 and TRBJ1-1 gives the full variable domain: DTAVSQTPKYLVTQMGNDKSIKCEQNLGHDTMYWYKQDSKKFLKIMFSYNNKELIINETVPNRFSPKSPDKAHLNLHINSLELGDSAVYFCASRHLDRGNTEAFFGQGTRLTVV.